Reported below is one T cell receptor (beta chain). The Seattle site enrolled patients during active infection and followed them longitudinally. CDR1 is SGHRS and CDR2 is YFSETQ in the germline V gene. This CDR3 comprises 14 residues. The V segment lost 4 bases and the J segment 5 bases; nucleotides outside the gene matches: 4. The entry originates in a study of blood T cell repertoires in COVID-19. Across the whole study: Samples representing acute and convalescent COVID-19 were sourced from the United States, Italy and Spain. PBMCs, B-cell-depleted T cells, or T cells provided the cDNA or gDNA that made up the material.

In the source study's methods: Reference gene primer amplification gave nucleated cell count estimates. Libraries were prepared by immunoSEQ multiplex PCR; TCRdb keeps only in-frame clonotypes and omits some of them. That table supplies the V and J calls and clone size; D and trimming were determined from the DNA. The sample lists under 300,000 clones; approximately 87% were seen once. The sequence derives from a woman younger than 45 with COVID-19, enrolled during active disease. The rearrangement joins TRBV5-1 to TRBJ2-5; 11 positions agree with TRBD1. Input material: peripheral blood. The CDR3 DNA reads TGCGCCAGCAGCAGGGGACAGGGGGAGGAGACCCAGTACTTC. Residues: CASSRGQGEETQYF.